This is a list of T cell receptor beta chains from one sample in a study of blood T cell repertoires in COVID-19. Generated by immunoSEQ multiplex PCR, the TCRdb table keeps only in-frame clones and is missing some. The top ten clones hold around 2.5% of a sample with hundreds of thousands of clones, under 95% of them seen once. The sample taken for sequencing was PBMCs or T cells enriched from blood (not recorded which). These receptors all come from a man aged 55 to 70 who had recovered from COVID-19. Both conserved end residues are part of each CDR3. Clone size appears in some rows only: once, few, many, or a class for an expanded clone.

NA,TRBV9,TRBJ2-6,CASSVVSAGANVLTF
NA,TRBV5-1,TRBJ1-2,CASNPGGRGYTF
NA,TRBV2,TRBJ1-2,CASIVGWTGGDGYTF
NA,TRBV19,TRBJ1-6,CACGQGNSPLHF
once,TRBV7-2,TRBJ1-6,CASSLEYETGLRVSPLHF
NA,TRBV6-5,TRBJ2-2,CASSYIQGLNTGELFF
NA,TRBV18,TRBJ1-2,CASSPTTGVVYGYTF
NA,TRBV15,TRBJ2-2,CATSRIPGGSGELFF
NA,TRBV6-5,TRBJ2-6,CASTTGGANVLTF
NA,TRBV11-1,TRBJ1-1,CASSSRVNTEAFF
NA,TRBV3-1/TRBV3-2,TRBJ2-1,CASSELDRGGNEQFF
NA,TRBV5-4,TRBJ2-3,CASSLGGSGRWGTDTQYF
NA,TRBV11-2,TRBJ1-5,CASSLGRNNQPQHF
NA,TRBV7-2,TRBJ1-1,CASSSQGVRTEAFF
NA,TRBV9,TRBJ2-6,CASSVGGGANVLTF
NA,TRBV13,TRBJ2-1,CASSFSTGYYNEQFF
NA,TRBV5-1,TRBJ2-1,CASSSYGTGGTVEQFF
NA,TRBV28,TRBJ2-3,CASSFRGTDTQYF
NA,TRBV5-5,TRBJ1-1,CASSWTMNTEAFF
NA,TRBV6-1,TRBJ2-1,CASSAGTSGYYNEQFF
NA,TRBV19,TRBJ2-1,CASRYRAEPGNEQFF
once,TRBV7-9,TRBJ2-5,CASSLGLAGEGETQYF
few,TRBV27,TRBJ1-2,CASSFGTQGAGYTF
NA,TRBV2,TRBJ1-1,CASRKDGGSGGTEAFF
NA,TRBV6-5,TRBJ2-1,CASSYSICGREQFF
NA,TRBV11-3,TRBJ2-1,CASRVQGANEQFF
NA,TRBV29-1,TRBJ1-1,CSYGQGQNTEAFF
NA,TRBV2,TRBJ2-5,CASQQGVLETQYF
NA,TRBV5-4,TRBJ1-2,CASSSTGSGGYTF
NA,TRBV4-1,TRBJ1-1,CASSQDNRPNTEAFF
NA,TRBV10-3,TRBJ1-1,CAISVTGNTEAFF
NA,TRBV19,TRBJ2-4,CASILDSVLAKNIQYF
NA,TRBV30,TRBJ1-4,CALDRGDEKLFF
NA,TRBV14,TRBJ2-2,CASSQQGATGELFF
NA,TRBV27,TRBJ1-2,CASSLSTVGAGRVYGYTF
NA,TRBV5-5,TRBJ1-4,CASSSPRGANEKLFF
NA,TRBV5-8,TRBJ2-7,CASSDLAVSSYEQYF
NA,TRBV4-1,TRBJ1-1,CASSQELGSLSNTEAFF
NA,TRBV12-3/TRBV12-4,TRBJ2-2,CASSHLQRGELFF
NA,TRBV12-3/TRBV12-4,TRBJ1-1,CASAPVRAFF
once,TRBV5-1,TRBJ1-6,CASSLGELSNSPLHF